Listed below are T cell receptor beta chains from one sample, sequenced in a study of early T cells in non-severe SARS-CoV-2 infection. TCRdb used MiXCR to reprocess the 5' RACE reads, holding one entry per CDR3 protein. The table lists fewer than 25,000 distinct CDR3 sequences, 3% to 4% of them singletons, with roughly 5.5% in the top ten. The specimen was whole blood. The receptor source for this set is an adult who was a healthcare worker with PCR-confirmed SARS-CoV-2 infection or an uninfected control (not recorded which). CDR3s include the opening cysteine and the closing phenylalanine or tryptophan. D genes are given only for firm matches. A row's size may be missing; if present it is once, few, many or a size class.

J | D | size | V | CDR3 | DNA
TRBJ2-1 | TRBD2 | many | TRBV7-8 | CASSTRTSSNNEQFF | TGTGCCAGCAGCACCAGGACTAGCAGTAACAATGAGCAGTTCTTC
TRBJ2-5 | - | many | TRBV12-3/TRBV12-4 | CASTEGEGWGYSETQYF | TGTGCCAGCACCGAGGGAGAAGGATGGGGGTATTCAGAGACCCAGTACTTC
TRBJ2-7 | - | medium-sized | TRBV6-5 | CASSYSEPGESYEQYF | TGTGCCAGCAGTTACTCTGAACCGGGAGAATCCTACGAGCAGTACTTC
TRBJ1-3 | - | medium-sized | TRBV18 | CASSPPNSLSGNTIYF | TGTGCCAGCTCACCACCGAACAGTCTCTCTGGAAACACCATATATTTT
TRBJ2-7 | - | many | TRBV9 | CASSVGPDSSYEQYF | TGTGCCAGCAGCGTAGGTCCGGACAGCTCCTACGAGCAGTACTTC
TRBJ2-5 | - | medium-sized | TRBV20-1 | CSAQMSQETQYF | TGCAGTGCCCAGATGTCCCAAGAGACCCAGTACTTC
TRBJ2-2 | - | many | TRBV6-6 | CASSYVEELFF | TGTGCCAGCAGTTACGTTGAGGAGCTGTTTTTT
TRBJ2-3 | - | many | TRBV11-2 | CASSLGIGVHRTDTQYF | TGTGCCAGCAGCTTAGGAATTGGCGTTCATCGGACAGATACGCAGTATTTT
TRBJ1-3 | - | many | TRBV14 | CASSQDMVTRNTIYF | TGTGCCAGCAGCCAAGATATGGTGACGAGAAACACCATATATTTT
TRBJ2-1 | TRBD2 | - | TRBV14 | CASSQGLAGGRSSYNEQFF | TGTGCCAGCAGCCAAGGACTAGCGGGGGGAAGGAGCTCCTACAATGAGCAGTTCTTC
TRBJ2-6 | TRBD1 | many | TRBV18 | CASSPRTGFLSGANVLTF | TGTGCCAGCTCACCGAGGACAGGGTTTTTATCTGGGGCCAACGTCCTGACTTTC
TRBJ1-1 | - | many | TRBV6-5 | CASSYSGQREGGAFF | TGTGCCAGCAGTTACTCAGGACAGCGGGAAGGTGGAGCTTTCTTT
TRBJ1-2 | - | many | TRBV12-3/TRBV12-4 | CASSFAEYYGYTF | TGTGCCAGCAGTTTTGCAGAGTACTATGGCTACACCTTC
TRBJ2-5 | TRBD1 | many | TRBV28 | CASSLTGGGQETQYF | TGTGCCAGCAGTCTTACAGGGGGCGGTCAAGAGACCCAGTACTTC
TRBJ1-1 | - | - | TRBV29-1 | CSVGHFGAIEAFF | TGCAGCGTTGGCCATTTTGGAGCCATTGAAGCTTTCTTT
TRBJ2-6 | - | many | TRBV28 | CASSIGPGLGASGANVLTF | TGTGCCAGCAGTATAGGCCCAGGTTTGGGGGCCTCTGGGGCCAACGTCCTGACTTTC
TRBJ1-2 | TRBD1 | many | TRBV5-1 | CASSPPDRFYGYTF | TGCGCCAGCAGTCCGCCGGACAGGTTCTATGGCTACACCTTC
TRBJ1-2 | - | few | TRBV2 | CASSAPGPIGYTF | TGTGCCAGCAGTGCACCAGGGCCCATTGGCTACACCTTC
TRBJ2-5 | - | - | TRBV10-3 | CALSVEFKETQYF | TGTGCCCTCTCCGTCGAGTTTAAAGAGACCCAGTACTTC
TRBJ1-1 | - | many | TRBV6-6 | CASSYSPGVGTEAFF | TGTGCCAGCAGTTACTCTCCAGGGGTGGGGACTGAAGCTTTCTTT
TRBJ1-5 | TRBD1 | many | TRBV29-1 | CSVVSGGASQPQHF | TGCAGCGTTGTTTCAGGGGGCGCGAGTCAGCCCCAGCATTTT
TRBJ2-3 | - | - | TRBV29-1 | CSWAGAADTQYF | TGCAGCTGGGCAGGGGCGGCAGATACGCAGTATTTT
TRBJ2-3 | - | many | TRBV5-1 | CASSLYRTDTQYF | TGCGCCAGCAGCCTTTACCGCACAGATACGCAGTATTTT
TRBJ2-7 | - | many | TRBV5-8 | CASSYDGAEQYF | TGTGCCAGCAGCTACGACGGTGCCGAGCAGTACTTC
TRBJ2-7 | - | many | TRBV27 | CASSLVGRYEQYF | TGTGCCAGCAGTTTAGTCGGCAGGTACGAGCAGTACTTC
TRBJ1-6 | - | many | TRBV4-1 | CASSQGHRETGSPLHF | TGCGCCAGCAGCCAGGGTCATCGGGAGACGGGGTCACCCCTCCACTTT
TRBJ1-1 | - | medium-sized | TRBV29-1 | CSVVHSLNTEAFF | TGCAGCGTTGTTCACAGTTTGAACACTGAAGCTTTCTTT
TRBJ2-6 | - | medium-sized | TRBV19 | CASSTTVTGANVLTF | TGTGCCAGTAGTACGACAGTGACTGGGGCCAACGTCCTGACTTTC
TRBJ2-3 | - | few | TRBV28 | CASVRGPFGDTQYF | TGTGCCAGCGTTAGGGGACCCTTCGGGGATACGCAGTATTTT
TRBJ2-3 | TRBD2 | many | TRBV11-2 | CASSFGSGGRDTQYF | TGTGCCAGCAGCTTTGGAAGCGGGGGGAGGGATACGCAGTATTTT
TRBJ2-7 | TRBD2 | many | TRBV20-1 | CSASGRAGYEQYF | TGCAGTGCTAGCGGGAGGGCCGGATACGAGCAGTACTTC
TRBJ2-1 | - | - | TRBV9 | CASSVDTAFMTTGNEQFF | TGTGCCAGCAGCGTAGACACAGCGTTTATGACCACCGGCAATGAGCAGTTCTTC
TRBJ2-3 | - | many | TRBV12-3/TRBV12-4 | CASSLTGLDTQYF | TGTGCCAGCAGTTTAACAGGTTTAGATACGCAGTATTTT
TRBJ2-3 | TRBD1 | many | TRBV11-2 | CASSLGTGMSHTDTQYF | TGTGCCAGCAGCTTAGGGACAGGAATGTCGCACACAGATACGCAGTATTTT
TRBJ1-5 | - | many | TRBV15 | CATSLGRGQRYQPQHF | TGTGCCACCAGCCTAGGTCGGGGCCAGAGGTATCAGCCCCAGCATTTT
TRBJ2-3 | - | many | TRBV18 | CASSQWVERGIITDTQYF | TGTGCCAGCTCACAATGGGTCGAGCGCGGTATTATCACAGATACGCAGTATTTT
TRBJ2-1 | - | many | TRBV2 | CASSVGVTLYNEQFF | TGTGCCAGCAGTGTTGGTGTGACACTCTACAATGAGCAGTTCTTC
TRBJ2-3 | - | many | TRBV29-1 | CSATDSLLTDTQYF | TGCAGCGCCACGGACAGCCTCCTCACAGATACGCAGTATTTT
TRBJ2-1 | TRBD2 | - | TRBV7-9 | CASSSTSGSYNEQFF | TGTGCCAGCAGCTCTACTAGCGGCTCCTACAATGAGCAGTTCTTC
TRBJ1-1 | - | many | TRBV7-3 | CASSPGGQAAYTEAFF | TGTGCCAGCAGCCCTGGTGGCCAGGCAGCCTACACTGAAGCTTTCTTT
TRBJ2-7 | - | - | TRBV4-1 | CASSQGTASYEQYF | TGCGCCAGCAGCCAAGGTACAGCTTCCTACGAGCAGTACTTC
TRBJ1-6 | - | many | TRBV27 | CASSLHYNSPLHF | TGTGCCAGCAGTTTACACTATAATTCACCCCTCCACTTT
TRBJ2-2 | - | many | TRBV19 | CASSVSSVANTGELFF | TGTGCCAGTAGTGTCTCTAGCGTAGCGAACACCGGGGAGCTGTTTTTT
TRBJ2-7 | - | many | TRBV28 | CASSSQTDSYEQYF | TGTGCCAGCAGCTCCCAAACAGACTCCTACGAGCAGTACTTC
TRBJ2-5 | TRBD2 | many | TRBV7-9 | CASSWTSGGTTQTQYF | TGTGCCAGCAGCTGGACTAGCGGGGGGACCACCCAGACCCAGTACTTC